This passage covers 24 T cell receptor beta chains from one sample sequenced in a study of early T cells in non-severe SARS-CoV-2 infection. TCRdb reanalysed the 5' RACE reads using MiXCR and keeps one entry per CDR3 protein. The profile covers more than 40,000 distinct CDR3 sequences, with approximately 4% appearing a single time and less than 4% taken by the ten largest. Sequences were obtained from whole blood. These receptors all come from an adult who was a healthcare worker with PCR-confirmed SARS-CoV-2 infection or an uninfected control (not recorded which).

This clonotype has ten or more counts. The CDR3 loop reads CASSPGNRGISYEQYF. In DNA form, the CDR3 reads TGTGCCAGCAGTCCCGGAAACAGGGGAATTTCCTACGAGCAGTACTTC. V is TRBV6-2 or TRBV6-3 and J is TRBJ2-7; 7 positions match TRBD1. Germline V gene lookup returns CDR1 MNHEY and CDR2 SVGEGT. V was pared by 5 bases and J by 1 base, with 11 bases of the junction left unmatched. The CDR3 is made up of 16 amino acids.

This clonotype was seen ten or more times. This chain uses TRBV2 with TRBJ1-1; D gene unclear. The V gene's germline CDR1 is SNHLY and CDR2 FYNNEI. V was shortened by 8 bases and J by 1 base, with 11 bases between the two germline ends. The CDR3 totals 13 residues. CDR3 sequence (DNA): TGTGCCAGCTCTAGGGAGGGGAACACTGAAGCTTTCTTT. Its translation: CASSREGNTEAFF. The full variable domain, its missing parts supplied by reference TRBV2 and TRBJ1-1, is EPEVTQTPSHQVTQMGQEVILRCVPISNHLYFYWYRQILGQKVEFLVSFYNNEISEKSEIFDDQFSVERPDGSNFTLKIRSTKLEDSAMYFCASSREGNTEAFFGQGTRLTVV.

This clonotype appeared many times. V usage is TRBV7-9 and J usage is TRBJ2-3; TRBD2 matches at 8 bases. Germline loops: CDR1 SEHNR, CDR2 FQNEAQ (reference sequence). The CDR3 is made up of 17 amino acids. J was trimmed by 2 bases and V by 3 bases; bases with no gene match: 10. CDR3: CASSFRASGRYTDTQYF. The CDR3 DNA follows: TGTGCCAGCAGCTTTCGGGCTAGCGGGCGATACACAGATACGCAGTATTTT. Drawing the rest from reference TRBV7-9 and TRBJ2-3, the complete variable domain is DTGVSQNPRHKITKRGQNVTFRCDPISEHNRLYWYRQTLGQGPEFLTYFQNEAQLEKSRLLSDRFSAERPKGSFSTLEIQRTEQGDSAMYLCASSFRASGRYTDTQYFGPGTRLTVL.

Only a few counts were recorded for this clonotype. V is TRBV29-1 and J is TRBJ2-1; unclear D gene. The germline V gene has CDR1 SQVTM and CDR2 ANQGSEA. The ends were cut back, 4 bases at V and 5 bases at J, with 9 bases in the middle. The length of the CDR3 is 12 residues. The CDR3 bases are TGCAGCGTTGCCCTGCAAGACAATGAGCAGTTCTTC. Residues: CSVALQDNEQFF.

This clonotype was picked up many times. The V gene is TRBV24-1, the J gene TRBJ2-1; TRBD2 is a possible D gene (5 bases). The germline V gene encodes CDR1 KGHDR and CDR2 SFDVKD. This CDR3 is 17 amino acids long. V lost 2 bases and J lost 0, with 13 bases in between. DNA of the CDR3: TGTGCCACCAGTGATTCTCGTCATGCGGGCTCCTACAATGAGCAGTTCTTC. This sequence encodes CATSDSRHAGSYNEQFF.

This clonotype was counted ten times or more. The CDR3 nucleotides are TGTGCCACCAGTCAGGGCTCCTACGAGCAGTACTTC. It translates to CATSQGSYEQYF. The chain recombines TRBV24-1 with TRBJ2-7, with a weak D call TRBD1 (5 bases). CDR1 and CDR2 (germline): KGHDR, SFDVKD. V was shortened by 6 bases and J by 0 bases, with 5 bases between the two germline ends. There are 12 residues in the CDR3.

This clonotype was seen many times. This sequence joins TRBV29-1 and TRBJ2-5; 7 bases are shared with TRBD2. This CDR3 comprises 14 residues. With 6 bases clipped from V and 1 base from J, the junction kept 8 bases outside the gene matches. CDR1 is SQVTM, CDR2 ANQGSEA, per germline. The CDR3 DNA is TGCAGCGTCGGACCGCTAGCGGTCCAAGAGACCCAGTACTTC. This gives the protein CSVGPLAVQETQYF.

This clonotype was picked up many times. The gene calls are TRBV6-1 and TRBJ1-6; D not certain. Trimming stripped 8 bases from V and 6 bases from J, with 11 bases between. CDR1 is MNHNS, CDR2 SASEGT, per germline. This CDR3 has 13 residues. The CDR3 protein is CASSAEPNSPLHF. The CDR3 bases are TGTGCCAGCTCGGCAGAGCCTAATTCACCCCTCCACTTT.

This clonotype was seen a few times. The J gene is TRBJ2-3, the V gene TRBV7-9; 10 bases agree with TRBD2. This CDR3 is 16 amino acids long. V was pared by 1 base and J by 0 bases, with 1 base of the junction left unmatched. CDR1 and CDR2 (germline): SEHNR, FQNEAQ (reference sequence). Here the CDR3 DNA reads TGTGCCAGCAGCTTAGGGGGACTAGCGAGCACAGATACGCAGTATTTT. Translating it yields CASSLGGLASTDTQYF.

There are many counts of this clonotype. The gene calls are TRBV5-4 and TRBJ1-1; D may be TRBD1 (6 bases). The CDR3 runs to 12 residues. V dropped 3 bases and J dropped 4 bases, with 7 bases sitting between them. Germline V CDR1 and CDR2: SGHNT, YYREEE (reference sequence). This chain's CDR3 is CASSWGATEAFF. The CDR3 nucleotides are TGTGCCAGCAGCTGGGGGGCCACTGAAGCTTTCTTT.

This clonotype was counted ten times or more. The V and J genes are TRBV10-3 and TRBJ2-3; 11 bases agree with TRBD2. This CDR3 region has 15 residues. V was clipped by 6 bases and J by 4 bases; unmatched bases: 6. Germline V gene sequence: CDR1 ENHRY, CDR2 SYGVKD. The CDR3 is CAISYSGGAPDTQYF. The CDR3 DNA reads TGTGCCATCAGCTATAGCGGGGGGGCCCCAGATACGCAGTATTTT.

This clonotype showed up just a few times. The CDR3: CASSQSIPGGDIPEQYF. The CDR3, as DNA: TGCGCCAGCAGCCAATCCATTCCCGGGGGAGACATTCCCGAGCAGTACTTC. The chain recombines TRBV4-1 with TRBJ2-7, with D maybe TRBD2 (6 bases). The CDR3 has 17 residues. The V and J ends lost 2 bases and 6 bases respectively, with 23 bases between them. Germline CDR1 reads MGHRA; CDR2 reads YSYEKL.

This clonotype was picked up many times. V and J are TRBV6-6 and TRBJ2-5; 7 nucleotides align to TRBD2. The CDR3 totals 13 residues. The ends lost 2 bases at V and 9 bases at J; junction bases unmatched: 6. In germline, CDR1 is MNHNY, CDR2 SVGAGI (reference sequence). The CDR3 coding sequence is TGTGCCAGCAGTTACCCCGCAAGCGGGGCCCAGTACTTC. Encoded protein: CASSYPASGAQYF.

In its sample, this clonotype was seen many times. The chain employs TRBV6-1 and TRBJ2-7, with TRBD2 matching over 7 bases. In germline, CDR1 is MNHNS, CDR2 SASEGT. V was clipped by 8 bases and J by 2 bases; unmatched bases: 3. This CDR3 has 12 amino acids. Here the CDR3 reads CASLAVPYEQYF. CDR3 DNA: TGTGCCAGCCTAGCGGTCCCCTACGAGCAGTACTTC.

This clonotype came up many times. The rearrangement joins TRBV20-1 to TRBJ2-7; TRBD1 matches at 9 bases. J lost 1 base, V lost 1 base, and 2 bases had no gene match. Germline lookup yields CDR1 DFQATT and CDR2 SNEGSKA (reference sequence). The CDR3 consists of 14 residues. CDR3 sequence (DNA): TGCAGTGCTAGAGGGGACAGGGATTCCTACGAGCAGTACTTC. This codes for CSARGDRDSYEQYF.

The sample holds a few counts of this clonotype. The CDR3 sequence: CASSPGIHEQYF. The CDR3 bases are TGTGCCAGCTCACCAGGGATCCACGAGCAGTACTTC. This chain connects TRBV18 to TRBJ2-7; D is unresolved. CDR1 is KGHSH and CDR2 is LQKENI in the germline V gene. The V end was cut by 2 bases, the J end by 5 bases, with 7 bases between. This CDR3 is built from 12 residues.

This clonotype occurred many times. The chain combines TRBV5-4 with TRBJ2-7; D is tentatively TRBD1 or TRBD2 (6 bases each). This CDR3 spans 13 amino acids. Germline V lookup: CDR1 SGHNT, CDR2 YYREEE (reference sequence). V was clipped by 1 base and J by 7 bases, with 12 bases between them. The CDR3 sequence: CASSLWGAGEQYF. DNA for the CDR3: TGTGCCAGCAGCTTGTGGGGGGCGGGTGAGCAGTACTTC.

This clonotype was recorded many times. The J gene is TRBJ1-1, the V gene TRBV5-1, with TRBD1 identical over 7 bases. The V and J ends lost 2 bases and 5 bases, in that order; junction bases with no gene match: 6. CDR1 is SGHRS, CDR2 YFSETQ, per germline. This CDR3 is built from 14 residues. The CDR3 loop is CASSFGGGGTEAFF. The CDR3 DNA reads TGCGCCAGCAGCTTTGGAGGGGGCGGGACTGAAGCTTTCTTT.

This clonotype came up many times. CDR3 sequence reads: CASSRTYSNQPQHF. The CDR3 DNA is TGTGCCAGCAGCCGGACGTATAGCAATCAGCCCCAGCATTTT. This chain links TRBV11-2 with TRBJ1-5, with unresolved D. V was shortened by 5 bases and J by 0 bases, with 8 bases between the two germline ends. Germline V CDR1 and CDR2: SGHAT, FQNNGV. The CDR3 has 14 amino acids.

This clonotype was recorded at least ten times. The chain joins TRBV5-1 to TRBJ2-3; no clear D. Germline CDR1 and CDR2: SGHRS and YFSETQ. Deletions cut 0 bases from V and 3 bases from J, with 14 bases between. This CDR3 spans 16 amino acids. CDR3 DNA sequence: TGCGCCAGCAGCTTGGCCGACCTTGTTGGGACAGATACGCAGTATTTT. It codes for CASSLADLVGTDTQYF.

This clonotype was observed a few times. V gene TRBV30 combines with J gene TRBJ1-3; no firm D call. V was shortened by 5 bases and J by 0 bases, with 8 bases between the two germline ends. CDR3 size: 13 residues. Germline CDR1 and CDR2: GTSNPN and SVGIG (reference sequence). Written as DNA, the CDR3 is TGTGCCTGGGGACGGGGCTCTGGAAACACCATATATTTT. This encodes CAWGRGSGNTIYF.

V is TRBV25-1 and J is TRBJ2-7; TRBD1 might be the D (6 bases). V lost 3 bases, J lost 0 bases, and 15 bases lay in between. CDR3 size: 16 residues. CDR1 and CDR2 (germline): MGHDK, SYGVNS. The DNA of the CDR3 is TGTGCCAGCAGTGACCCCAGGACAGCCAGCTCCTACGAGCAGTACTTC. This sequence encodes CASSDPRTASSYEQYF.

The J gene is TRBJ2-1, the V gene TRBV7-6; 9 bases agree with TRBD2. J gave up 7 bases and V 1 base, and 5 bases lay outside the gene matches. This CDR3 spans 15 amino acids. Germline values: CDR1 SGHVS, CDR2 FNYEAQ. The CDR3 nucleotides read TGTGCCAGCAGCTTAGTTGCGGGAGGGGGGAATGAGCAGTTCTTC. Its protein product is CASSLVAGGGNEQFF.

In this sample, this clonotype turned up many times. The V gene is TRBV5-6, the J gene TRBJ1-2; 7 bases match TRBD1. The V and J ends lost 5 bases and 13 bases, in that order; junction bases with no gene match: 8. The CDR3 is 11 amino acids. Germline V gene lookup returns CDR1 SGHDT and CDR2 YYEEEE. CDR3 coding DNA: TGTGCCAGCAGGGCTGCAGGGGGGTCCACCTTC. Translating it yields CASRAAGGSTF.